The subject of this entry is one T cell receptor (beta chain). Everyone who took part was roughly 18 to 95 years old, and they came from 24 US areas. Cohort 3 donors counted as recovered after two negative PCRs, clearance, or resolved symptoms. The germline V gene encodes CDR1 MDHEN and CDR2 SYDVKM. Trimming left V 4 bases short and J 0 bases short, with 16 bases between. The CDR3 is 17 residues long. The sample originates from a study of blood T cell repertoires in COVID-19. Sequencing was performed with immunoSEQ multiplex PCR; in TCRdb, only in-frame clones are kept and a portion is missing. The sample contains 400,000 to 450,000 clones, 80% to 90% of which appear only once.

The chain carries TRBV28 and TRBJ2-1; weak D call: TRBD1 (6 bases). The sample consisted of PBMCs or T cells enriched from blood (not recorded which). This sequence originates from a man aged 25-45 years who had recovered from COVID-19. CDR3 bases: TGTGCCAGCAGTTATGGGCAGGGGATCCGCTCCTACAATGAGCAGTTCTTC. Translation: CASSYGQGIRSYNEQFF.